This T cell receptor (beta chain) was retrieved from a study of blood T cell repertoires in COVID-19. Study-wide context: Whether acute or convalescent, the COVID-19 samples came from the United States, Italy and Spain. Sources were T cells, B-cell-depleted T cells, or PBMCs; the material itself was cDNA or gDNA.

Methods used by the authors: How many nucleated cells were present was estimated from reference gene primer amplification. The method was immunoSEQ multiplex PCR; TCRdb's version includes in-frame clones alone and lacks a portion of them. Clone size and V and J calls were adopted from that table, with D and trimming inferred from the DNA. Of hundreds of thousands of clones listed, 79% are singletons. This clone came up once. CDR1 and CDR2 (germline): SGHAT, FQNNGV. J lost 12 bases, V lost 5 bases, and 11 bases had no gene match. The CDR3 totals 13 residues. Sequencing input: peripheral blood. The J gene is TRBJ1-2, the V gene TRBV11-2, with 8 bases that match TRBD1. The clonotype comes from a woman in her forties with active or convalescent COVID-19. For the CDR3, the DNA is TGTGCCAGCAGCCCTGACAGGGGAGGGGAAAACACCTTC. Protein sequence: CASSPDRGGENTF.